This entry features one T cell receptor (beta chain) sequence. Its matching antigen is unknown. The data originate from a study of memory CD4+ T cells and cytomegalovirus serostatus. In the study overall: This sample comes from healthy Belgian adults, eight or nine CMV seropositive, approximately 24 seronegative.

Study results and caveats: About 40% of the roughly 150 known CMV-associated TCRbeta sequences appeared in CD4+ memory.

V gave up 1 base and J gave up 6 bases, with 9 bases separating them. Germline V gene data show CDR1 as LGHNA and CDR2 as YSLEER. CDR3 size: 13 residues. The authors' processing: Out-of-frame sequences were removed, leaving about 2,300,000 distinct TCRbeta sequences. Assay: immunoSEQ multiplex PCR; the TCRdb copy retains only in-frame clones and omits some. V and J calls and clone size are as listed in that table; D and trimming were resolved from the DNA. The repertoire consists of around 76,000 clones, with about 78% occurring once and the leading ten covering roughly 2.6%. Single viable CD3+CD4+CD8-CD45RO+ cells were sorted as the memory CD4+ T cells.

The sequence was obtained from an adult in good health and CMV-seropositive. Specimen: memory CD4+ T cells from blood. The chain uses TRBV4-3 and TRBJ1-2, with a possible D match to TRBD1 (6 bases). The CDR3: CASSQVDSHGYTF. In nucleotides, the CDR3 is TGCGCCAGCAGCCAAGTGGACAGTCATGGCTACACCTTC.